This passage covers 27 T cell receptor beta chains from one sample sequenced in a study of blood T cell repertoires in COVID-19. Libraries were prepared by immunoSEQ multiplex PCR; TCRdb keeps only in-frame clonotypes and omits some of them. The repertoire holds 24,000 or so clones, roughly 76% seen once, with 55% to 75% in the top ten. The sample comprised peripheral blood. The receptors originated from a woman older than 75 with acute or convalescent COVID-19.

The chain couples TRBV9 to TRBJ1-1, with D uncertain. Deletions cut 0 bases from V and 3 bases from J, with 9 bases between. CDR3 size: 14 residues. Germline CDR1 is SGDLS and CDR2 is YYNGEE. CDR3 residues: CASSVDGTHTEAFF. The CDR3 DNA reads as TGTGCCAGCAGCGTAGATGGCACCCACACTGAAGCTTTCTTT.

The gene calls are TRBV19 and TRBJ2-5, with 7 nucleotides matching TRBD1. In germline, CDR1 is LNHDA, CDR2 SQIVND (reference sequence). With V trimmed by 4 bases and J by 5 bases, 4 bases remained unmatched. The CDR3 is made up of 13 amino acids. The CDR3 nucleotides are TGTGCCAGTAGTACACAGGGGTGGGAGACCCAGTACTTC. Encoded protein: CASSTQGWETQYF.

The gene calls are TRBV10-3 and TRBJ2-3, with 8 bases fitting TRBD2. The germline CDR1 and CDR2 sequences are ENHRY and SYGVKD. The CDR3 has 17 residues. Trimming took 4 bases from V and 6 from J; bases not matched to a gene: 15. The CDR3 sequence: CAISARTSTMGEDTQYF. In DNA form, the CDR3 reads TGTGCCATCAGTGCCCGGACTAGCACAATGGGGGAGGATACGCAGTATTTT.

The V gene is TRBV29-1, the J gene TRBJ2-6; no reliable D call. Germline V gene lookup returns CDR1 SQVTM and CDR2 ANQGSEA. CDR3 size: 13 residues. V was clipped by 6 bases and J by 0 bases, with 6 bases between them. CDR3 protein: CSVAFSGANVLTF. The CDR3 DNA reads TGCAGCGTAGCTTTCTCTGGGGCCAACGTCCTGACTTTC. The complete variable domain, with remaining parts taken from reference TRBV29-1 and TRBJ2-6, reads SAVISQKPSRDICQRGTSLTIQCQVDSQVTMMFWYRQQPGQSLTLIATANQGSEATYESGFVIDKFPISRPNLTFSTLTVSNMSPEDSSIYLCSVAFSGANVLTFGAGSRLTVL.

This clone came up many times. This chain links TRBV19 with TRBJ2-1; 14 bases line up with TRBD2. The CDR3 runs to 17 residues. Germline V lookup: CDR1 LNHDA, CDR2 SQIVND (reference sequence). The V segment lost 4 bases and the J segment 4 bases; nucleotides outside the gene matches: 6. CDR3 amino acids: CASSTGGLAGGYNEQFF. The CDR3 nucleotides read TGTGCCAGTAGTACCGGCGGACTAGCGGGAGGATACAATGAGCAGTTCTTC.

The rearrangement uses TRBV19 and TRBJ1-2, with D possibly being TRBD1 (5 bases). The CDR3 runs to 14 residues. V was trimmed by 9 bases and J by 0 bases, leaving 14 bases between them. The V gene's germline CDR1 is LNHDA and CDR2 SQIVND (reference sequence). The CDR3 region is CASQGSTANYGYTF. CDR3 bases: TGTGCCAGCCAGGGATCGACAGCTAACTATGGCTACACCTTC.

The chain uses TRBV19 and TRBJ1-2; 7 bases line up with TRBD1. Looked up from germline, CDR1 is LNHDA and CDR2 is SQIVND (reference sequence). Trimming removed 5 bases from V and 4 bases from J; junction bases left unmatched: 7. This CDR3 contains 14 residues. The CDR3 sequence is CASSPRQGGYGYTF. The CDR3 nucleotides read TGTGCCAGTAGTCCTCGACAGGGTGGCTATGGCTACACCTTC.

This clone was observed a handful of times. The chain employs TRBV2 and TRBJ1-5, with TRBD1 identical over 10 bases. This CDR3 has 14 amino acids. V gave up 6 bases and J gave up 6 bases; unmatched junction bases: 5. Germline CDR1 is SNHLY and CDR2 is FYNNEI. The CDR3 is CASRGTGDVQPQHF. Here the CDR3 DNA reads TGTGCCAGCAGGGGGACAGGGGATGTTCAGCCCCAGCATTTT.

The rearrangement joins TRBV30 to TRBJ1-2; D is possibly TRBD1 (6 bases). Per the germline V gene, CDR1 is GTSNPN and CDR2 is SVGIG (reference sequence). The CDR3 is 15 amino acids. The V and J ends lost 1 base and 8 bases respectively, with 20 bases between them. CDR3 residues: CAWSGRTALWEGYTF. The CDR3 DNA reads TGTGCCTGGAGTGGTCGGACAGCGCTTTGGGAGGGCTACACCTTC.

The CDR3 here is CASSLSLPPYEQYF. The CDR3, as DNA: TGCGCCAGCAGCTTGAGCTTACCCCCGTACGAGCAGTACTTC. The V call is TRBV5-1, the J call TRBJ2-7; D not certain. This CDR3 contains 14 residues. V was trimmed by 1 base and J by 4 bases, leaving 12 bases between them. Germline lookup yields CDR1 SGHRS and CDR2 YFSETQ.

CDR3 DNA: TGCGCCAGCACCGGACTAGCGGGAGGCGGATCCTACAATGAGCAGTTCTTC. It specifies CASTGLAGGGSYNEQFF. The chain combines TRBV5-1 with TRBJ2-1, with 14 bases lining up with TRBD2. Germline assignment: CDR1 SGHRS and CDR2 YFSETQ. The CDR3 has 17 residues. V trimming: 6 bases; J trimming: 1 base; junction bases outside the gene matches: 6.

This clone was recorded many times. This sequence joins TRBV10-3 and TRBJ2-1; TRBD2 matches 7 bases. Trimming took 2 bases from V and 5 from J; bases not matched to a gene: 6. The CDR3 spans 15 residues. The germline V gene encodes CDR1 ENHRY and CDR2 SYGVKD. The CDR3 loop is CAISETTSRHNEQFF. The CDR3 DNA reads TGTGCCATCAGTGAGACGACTAGCAGACACAATGAGCAGTTCTTC.

The V gene is TRBV2, the J gene TRBJ1-4; 11 bases are shared with TRBD1. The germline CDR1 and CDR2 sequences are SNHLY and FYNNEI. Trimming took 8 bases from V and 5 from J; bases not matched to a gene: 4. The CDR3 extends over 14 amino acids. As DNA, the CDR3 is TGTGCCAGCCGGGGACAGGGGGGGAATGAAAAACTGTTTTTT. Translating gives CASRGQGGNEKLFF.

The V and J genes are TRBV7-9 and TRBJ2-5; D uncertain. The CDR3 has 13 amino acids. Germline loops: CDR1 SEHNR, CDR2 FQNEAQ (reference sequence). V was cut by 2 bases and J by 4 bases, with 8 bases left in between. CDR3 in amino acids: CASSLNGGETQYF. CDR3 bases: TGTGCCAGCAGCTTAAATGGCGGAGAGACCCAGTACTTC.

The chain has TRBV5-4 and TRBJ2-7, with a possible D match to TRBD1 (7 bases). This CDR3 spans 14 amino acids. Trimming pared 4 bases from V and 6 bases from J, leaving 17 bases between. Germline lookup yields CDR1 SGHNT and CDR2 YYREEE (reference sequence). In DNA, the CDR3 is TGTGCCAGCAGCCGCCAGGGGGGTCGTGGCGAGCAGTACTTC. Its translation: CASSRQGGRGEQYF.

V gene TRBV28 combines with J gene TRBJ1-1; D gene uncertain. The CDR3 has 11 amino acids. V was trimmed by 6 bases and J by 3 bases, leaving 5 bases between them. Germline CDR1 is MDHEN and CDR2 is SYDVKM. CDR3: CASRTYTEAFF. CDR3 nucleotides: TGTGCCAGCAGAACTTACACTGAAGCTTTCTTT. The variable domain in full, with the rest retrieved from reference TRBV28 and TRBJ1-1, is DVKVTQSSRYLVKRTGEKVFLECVQDMDHENMFWYRQDPGLGLRLIYFSYDVKMKEKGDIPEGYSVSREKKERFSLILESASTNQTSMYLCASRTYTEAFFGQGTRLTVV.

This chain joins TRBV9 and TRBJ2-3; TRBD2 aligns across 8 bases. The J segment lost 1 base and the V segment lost 4 bases, leaving 5 bases of the junction unmatched. The CDR3 contains 15 residues. Germline CDR1 reads SGDLS; CDR2 reads YYNGEE. The CDR3 nucleotides are TGTGCCAGCAGCTTTAGAGCGGGGGGCACAGATACGCAGTATTTT. It translates to CASSFRAGGTDTQYF.

The sample holds one count of this clone. The genes are TRBV5-6 and TRBJ2-1; 7 bases agree with TRBD1. Germline V gives CDR1 SGHDT, CDR2 YYEEEE. The V and J ends lost 3 bases and 6 bases, in that order; junction bases with no gene match: 9. The CDR3 is 15 amino acids. CDR3 protein: CASSSDRSDINEQFF. In DNA form, the CDR3 reads TGTGCCAGCAGCTCGGACAGGTCCGATATCAATGAGCAGTTCTTC.

The V and J genes are TRBV5-1 and TRBJ1-1, with D possibly TRBD1 on 5 matching bases. The V and J ends lost 0 bases and 3 bases respectively, with 15 bases between them. CDR1 and CDR2 (germline): SGHRS, YFSETQ. CDR3 length: 16 amino acids. The CDR3 DNA follows: TGCGCCAGCAGCTTGGCGGCAGGGCGGGGGGACACTGAAGCTTTCTTT. Its protein is CASSLAAGRGDTEAFF.

The V and J genes are TRBV7-3 and TRBJ2-1, with D possibly being TRBD2 (5 bases). The length of the CDR3 is 15 residues. Looked up from germline, CDR1 is SGHTA and CDR2 is FQGTGA. V was trimmed by 1 base and J by 8 bases, leaving 15 bases between them. CDR3 amino acids: CASSLKSGAWDEQFF. Here the CDR3 DNA reads TGTGCCAGCAGCTTAAAAAGCGGCGCCTGGGATGAGCAGTTCTTC.

This chain uses TRBV25-1 with TRBJ1-2; perhaps TRBD1 as D (6 bases). CDR1 and CDR2 (germline): MGHDK, SYGVNS. The CDR3 sequence is 17 residues long. The V end was cut by 4 bases, the J end by 4 bases, with 22 bases between. This chain's CDR3 is CASSGPRRQGKTYGYTF. The CDR3, as DNA: TGTGCCAGCAGTGGCCCCCGGCGGCAGGGGAAGACCTATGGCTACACCTTC.

CDR3 DNA: TGTGCCAGCAGCCCGCAGGGGAACACTGAAGCTTTCTTT. Protein: CASSPQGNTEAFF. The chain links TRBV11-1 to TRBJ1-1, with D possibly TRBD1 on 5 matching bases. V shed 5 bases and J shed 1 base, with 8 bases lying between them. CDR1 is SGHAT, CDR2 FQDESV, per germline (reference sequence). This CDR3 is built from 13 residues.

V is TRBV9 and J is TRBJ1-1; 9 bases map to TRBD1. The V segment lost 3 bases and the J segment 3 bases; nucleotides outside the gene matches: 6. Germline CDR1 and CDR2: SGDLS and YYNGEE. This CDR3 comprises 15 residues. The CDR3 sequence is CASSALTGGDTEAFF. The CDR3 nucleotides are TGTGCCAGCAGCGCCTTGACAGGGGGGGACACTGAAGCTTTCTTT.

This chain joins TRBV2 and TRBJ1-4, with TRBD1 matching over 8 bases. The germline V gene encodes CDR1 SNHLY and CDR2 FYNNEI. The CDR3 loop spans 13 amino acids. V shed 7 bases, J shed 5 bases, and the junction held 3 bases outside the gene matches. The CDR3 is CASNRGGNEKLFF. CDR3 nucleotides: TGTGCCAGCAACAGGGGGGGCAATGAAAAACTGTTTTTT.

This chain uses TRBV25-1 with TRBJ1-1, with a weak D call TRBD1 (5 bases). CDR1 MGHDK and CDR2 SYGVNS come from the germline V gene. The CDR3 is 12 residues long. Trimming left V 7 bases short and J 9 bases short, with 15 bases between. The CDR3 nucleotides are TGTGCCAGCACGAGTTTTGGACAACAAGCTTTCTTT. Protein sequence: CASTSFGQQAFF.

The chain employs TRBV5-4 and TRBJ1-2, with no clear D. CDR1 and CDR2 (germline): SGHNT, YYREEE (reference sequence). Trimming removed 4 bases at V and 8 bases at J, with 12 bases between. The CDR3 loop spans 12 amino acids. The CDR3 protein is CASSLAKEGYTF. The CDR3 DNA reads TGTGCCAGCAGCCTAGCCAAAGAAGGCTACACCTTC.

J is TRBJ2-1 and V is TRBV9, with 7 positions matching TRBD2. This CDR3 has 17 residues. Trimming cost V 3 bases and J 4 bases; bases outside gene matches: 13. The germline V gene has CDR1 SGDLS and CDR2 YYNGEE. CDR3 loop: CASSAPPSAGHYNEQFF. The CDR3 DNA follows: TGTGCCAGCAGCGCCCCTCCCTCAGCGGGGCATTACAATGAGCAGTTCTTC.